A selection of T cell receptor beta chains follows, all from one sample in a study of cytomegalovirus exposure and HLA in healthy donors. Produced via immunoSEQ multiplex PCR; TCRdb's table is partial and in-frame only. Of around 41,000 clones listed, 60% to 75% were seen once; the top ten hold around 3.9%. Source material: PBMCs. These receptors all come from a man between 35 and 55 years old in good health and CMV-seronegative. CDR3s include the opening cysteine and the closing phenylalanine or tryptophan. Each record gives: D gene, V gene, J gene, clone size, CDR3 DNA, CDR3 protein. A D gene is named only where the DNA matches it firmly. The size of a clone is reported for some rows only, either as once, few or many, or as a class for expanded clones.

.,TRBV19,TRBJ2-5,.,TGTGCCAGTAGCAGCGTGTCGCGCAGTGGGACCCAGTACTTC,CASSSVSRSGTQYF
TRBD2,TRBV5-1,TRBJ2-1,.,TGCGCCAGCAGACAACTAGCGGGGGGCCACAATGAGCAGTTCTTC,CASRQLAGGHNEQFF
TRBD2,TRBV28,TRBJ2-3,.,TGTGCCAGCAGTTTATCGGGGGGGCCCGCAGATACGCAGTATTTT,CASSLSGGPADTQYF
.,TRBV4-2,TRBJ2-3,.,TGTGCCAGCAGCCAAGTCATCGGCGGGGACCTCATCCATAGCACAGATACGCAGTATTTT,CASSQVIGGDLIHSTDTQYF
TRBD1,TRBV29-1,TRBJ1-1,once,TGCAGCGTTGATTCAGGGACAGGGTTAGCTTTCTTT,CSVDSGTGLAFF
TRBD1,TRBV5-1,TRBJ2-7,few,TGCGCCAGCAGCCTGGAATCGGTGGTCGGGACAGGGGGTGGCGACGAGCAGTACTTC,CASSLESVVGTGGGDEQYF
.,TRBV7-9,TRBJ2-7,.,TGTGCCAGCAGCTTACAGTTGGCAGGAAGGAACGAGCAGTACTTC,CASSLQLAGRNEQYF
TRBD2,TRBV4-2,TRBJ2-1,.,TGTGCCAGCAGCCAAGCAAGCGGGGGGGCCTACAATGAGCAGTTCTTC,CASSQASGGAYNEQFF
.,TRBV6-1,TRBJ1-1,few,TGTGCCAGCAGTGAAACCAGAAATGAAGCTTTCTTT,CASSETRNEAFF
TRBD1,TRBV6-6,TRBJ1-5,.,TGTGCCAGCAGTTACTCGAGAGGACAGGGTGGACAGCCCCAGCATTTT,CASSYSRGQGGQPQHF
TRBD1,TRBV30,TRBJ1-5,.,TGTGCCTGGAGTCCAGGGGGCGATCAGCCCCAGCATTTT,CAWSPGGDQPQHF
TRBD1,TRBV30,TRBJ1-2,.,TGTGCCTGGAGTGAGACAGGGGGCTATGGCTACACCTTC,CAWSETGGYGYTF
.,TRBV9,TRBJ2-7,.,TGTGCCAGCAGCGTAGGACAGAGCTACGAGCAGTACTTC,CASSVGQSYEQYF
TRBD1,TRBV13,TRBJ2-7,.,TGTGCCAGCAGCTTAATGGGACAGGGGGCCTACGAGCAGTACTTC,CASSLMGQGAYEQYF
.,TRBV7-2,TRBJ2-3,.,TGTGCCAGCAGCTTAGAGGGCCTAGCAACAGATACGCAGTATTTT,CASSLEGLATDTQYF
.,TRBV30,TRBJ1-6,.,TGTGCCTGGAGTAAGAGGGACACGTATAATTCACCCCTCCACTTT,CAWSKRDTYNSPLHF
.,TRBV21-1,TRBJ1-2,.,TGTGCCAGCAGCCCTCAGCCATGGGGGGTGGACTATGGCTACACCTTC,CASSPQPWGVDYGYTF
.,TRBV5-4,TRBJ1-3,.,TGTGCCAGCAGCCGGTCGGGGGGCCGAAACACCATATATTTT,CASSRSGGRNTIYF
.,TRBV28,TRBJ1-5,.,TGTGCCAGCAGGCTCAGGGTTAGCAATCAGCCCCAGCATTTT,CASRLRVSNQPQHF
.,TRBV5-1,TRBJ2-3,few,TGCGCCAGCAGCTTAACGAGTCCTAGCACAGATACGCAGTATTTT,CASSLTSPSTDTQYF
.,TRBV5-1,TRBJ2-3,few,TGCGCCAGCAGCTTGGTCGGGGAGAGCACAGATACGCAGTATTTT,CASSLVGESTDTQYF
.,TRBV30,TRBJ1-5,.,TGTGCCTGGAGCTCAGACGCGGCGGGGAGGCCCCAGCATTTT,CAWSSDAAGRPQHF
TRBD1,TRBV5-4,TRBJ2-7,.,TGTGCCAGCAGCCCGGACAGGAATAAAATCTACGAGCAGTACTTC,CASSPDRNKIYEQYF
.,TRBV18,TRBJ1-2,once,TGTGCCAGCTCAATGTCGGGGGACTATGGCTACACCTTC,CASSMSGDYGYTF
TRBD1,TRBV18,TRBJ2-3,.,TGTGCCAGCTCACCACAGCCGGGACAGGTCGCTGATACGCAGTATTTT,CASSPQPGQVADTQYF
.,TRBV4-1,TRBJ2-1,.,TGCGCCAGCAGCCACAGGGGTGAGCAGTTCTTC,CASSHRGEQFF
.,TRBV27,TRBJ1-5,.,TGTGCCAGCAGTCAGGGGTTTGAGCAGCCCCAGCATTTT,CASSQGFEQPQHF
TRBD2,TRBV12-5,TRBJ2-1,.,TGTGCTAGTGGTTTGGTACTTTCCCGTTCCGGGACTAGCGGGGGCCTCAATGAGCAGTTCTTC,CASGLVLSRSGTSGGLNEQFF
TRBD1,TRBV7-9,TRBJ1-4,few,TGTGCCAGCAGCCTGACAGGGTTTCGAGAAAAACTGTTTTTT,CASSLTGFREKLFF
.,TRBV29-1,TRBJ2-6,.,TGCAGCGTTCGAGGCTCTGGGGCCAACGTCCTGACTTTC,CSVRGSGANVLTF
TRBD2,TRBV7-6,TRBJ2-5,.,TGTGCCAGCAGCTTAGCGCATAGCGGGGGGGCTATCGGCAAGAGACCCCAGTACTTC,CASSLAHSGGAIGKRPQYF
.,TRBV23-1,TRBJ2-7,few,TGCGCCAGACAGGGAGAGTACGAGCAGTACTTC,CARQGEYEQYF